This T cell receptor (beta chain) emerged from a study of blood T cell repertoires in COVID-19. CDR1 is SGHNT, CDR2 YYREEE, per germline (reference sequence). J lost 8 bases, V lost 2 bases, and 7 bases had no gene match. CDR3 length equals 14 residues. Assay used: immunoSEQ multiplex PCR; TCRdb lists only in-frame clones, some missing. Among about 440,000 clones listed, more than 85% were seen once. Material for sequencing was peripheral blood. This receptor was obtained from a woman aged 25-40 years with acute or convalescent COVID-19. The rearrangement uses TRBV5-4 and TRBJ2-1; 7 bases are shared with TRBD2. The DNA of the CDR3 is TGTGCCAGCAGCTTAGGAAGGGGAGGGGATGAGCAGTTCTTC. Protein: CASSLGRGGDEQFF.